This TCR beta chain was captured in a study of blood T cells in healthy people across ages. The sample, 7.5 to 10 milliliters of peripheral blood, was drawn from each donor. Researchers report isolating at least 7 million PBMCs per sample. This clonotype was recorded once. Looked up from germline, CDR1 is DFQATT and CDR2 is SNEGSKA (reference sequence). The V segment lost 4 bases and the J segment 5 bases; nucleotides outside the gene matches: 9. The CDR3 runs to 14 residues. Together with a sample-barcoded 5' primer, a J-beta primer mix was included in a second PCR lasting about 7 to 11 cycles. TCRdb recomputed calls from the 5' RACE reads with MiXCR, one row per CDR3 protein. The sample holds about 1.7 million distinct CDR3 sequences, 28% seen once.

The sample consisted of blood. This TCR was sampled from a woman aged 25-40 years in good health. The chain uses TRBV20-1 and TRBJ2-7; 9 bases fit TRBD2. CDR3 nucleotides: TGCAGTGCTAACTTCTTAGCGGGAGTTGACGAGCAGTACTTC. It yields the protein CSANFLAGVDEQYF.